The 32 T cell receptor beta chains reported below all come from one sample, sequenced in a study of beta chain features in type 1 diabetes. Expressed TCRB transcripts were sequenced because the entire RNA isolate underwent reverse transcription. Sequencing used immunoSEQ multiplex PCR; TCRdb keeps in-frame clones, though not all of them. Of 350,000 to 450,000 clones in the sample, around 16% are singletons; the top ten hold approximately 0.019%. Source material: naive CD4+ T cells from blood. The source of these receptors is a woman under 30 in good health.

This clone has more than one count but fewer than ten. This chain uses TRBV19 with TRBJ2-1; 9 nucleotides align to TRBD2. The CDR3 has 16 residues. The V and J ends lost 5 bases and 5 bases, in that order; junction bases with no gene match: 10. Germline lookup yields CDR1 LNHDA and CDR2 SQIVND (reference sequence). This CDR3 reads CASSLPPGTSNNEQFF. The CDR3 bases are TGTGCCAGTAGTCTCCCCCCCGGGACTAGCAACAATGAGCAGTTCTTC. The full variable domain, completed using reference TRBV19 and TRBJ2-1, is DGGITQSPKYLFRKEGQNVTLSCEQNLNHDAMYWYRQDPGQGLRLIYYSQIVNDFQKGDIAEGYSVSREKKESFPLTVTSAQKNPTAFYLCASSLPPGTSNNEQFFGPGTRLTVL.

This chain joins TRBV28 and TRBJ2-7, with 9 bases fitting TRBD1. Germline V gives CDR1 MDHEN, CDR2 SYDVKM. The CDR3 is 16 residues long. Trimming removed 4 bases from V and 2 bases from J; junction bases left unmatched: 9. The DNA of the CDR3 is TGTGCCAGCAGTTGGGGTGGGGGACAGGGCGCCTACGAGCAGTACTTC. Translated: CASSWGGGQGAYEQYF.

The V and J genes are TRBV6-5 and TRBJ2-1; TRBD2 is a possible D gene (5 bases). Germline loops: CDR1 MNHEY, CDR2 SVGAGI. The CDR3 contains 15 residues. Trimming took off 5 bases at V and 3 bases at J, with 14 bases between the two ends. CDR3 sequence reads: CASSRVGVVYNEQFF. In nucleotides, the CDR3 is TGTGCCAGCAGTCGTGTGGGAGTAGTCTACAATGAGCAGTTCTTC.

The chain joins TRBV18 to TRBJ1-4; D gene uncertain. This CDR3 region has 13 residues. V was cut by 3 bases and J by 8 bases, with 10 bases left in between. Germline CDR1 is KGHSH and CDR2 is LQKENI. CDR3 loop: CASSPSSDEKLFF. Written as DNA, the CDR3 is TGTGCCAGCTCACCCTCGAGCGACGAAAAACTGTTTTTT.

V is TRBV10-3 and J is TRBJ2-1; TRBD1 matches 9 bases. The ends lost 3 bases at V and 3 bases at J; junction bases unmatched: 9. CDR3 length: 17 residues. The germline gives CDR1 ENHRY, CDR2 SYGVKD. The DNA for the CDR3 is TGTGCCATCAGTGATGTTGTAGGACAGGGGATCTACAATGAGCAGTTCTTC. Translating gives CAISDVVGQGIYNEQFF.

The rearrangement joins TRBV19 to TRBJ1-1; weak D call: TRBD1 (5 bases). CDR3 length: 12 residues. Trimming pared 6 bases from V and 4 bases from J, leaving 9 bases between. CDR1 LNHDA and CDR2 SQIVND come from the germline V gene (reference sequence). The CDR3 reads CASSPGGTEAFF. CDR3 bases: TGTGCCAGTAGCCCGGGGGGCACTGAAGCTTTCTTT.

The V call is TRBV28, the J call TRBJ2-2; a weak D match, TRBD2 (6 bases). This CDR3 region has 15 residues. Germline V gene data show CDR1 as MDHEN and CDR2 as SYDVKM. V shed 8 bases and J shed 3 bases, with 16 bases lying between them. The CDR3 loop reads CASLRSRGYTGELFF. CDR3 DNA sequence: TGTGCCAGCCTCCGTTCTCGGGGGTACACCGGGGAGCTGTTTTTT. The variable domain in full, with the rest retrieved from reference TRBV28 and TRBJ2-2, is DVKVTQSSRYLVKRTGEKVFLECVQDMDHENMFWYRQDPGLGLRLIYFSYDVKMKEKGDIPEGYSVSREKKERFSLILESASTNQTSMYLCASLRSRGYTGELFFGEGSRLTVL.

The table lists this clone with a few counts. V usage is TRBV1 and J usage is TRBJ2-1; TRBD2 reflects the table's D call only, with no check against the DNA. TRBV1 is tagged as a pseudogene. CDR3 length equals 10 residues. The CDR3 region has the DNA TGCCCACAATCTAGCAATGAGCAGTTCTTC. It codes for CPQSSNEQFF.

J is TRBJ1-1 and V is TRBV6-5; D gene ambiguous. Germline lookup yields CDR1 MNHEY and CDR2 SVGAGI. The V end lost 6 bases, the J end lost 0 bases, and 8 bases lay between the germline ends. This CDR3 spans 13 amino acids. The CDR3 loop reads CASRHQVNTEAFF. CDR3 coding DNA: TGTGCCAGCAGACATCAGGTGAACACTGAAGCTTTCTTT.

A few counts support this clone. The rearrangement uses TRBV30 and TRBJ1-4, with TRBD1 matching over 8 bases. CDR3 length: 14 amino acids. V was clipped by 3 bases and J by 4 bases; unmatched bases: 4. CDR1 and CDR2 (germline): GTSNPN, SVGIG (reference sequence). This chain's CDR3 is CAWSITGGNEKLFF. The CDR3 coding sequence is TGTGCCTGGAGCATCACAGGGGGTAATGAAAAACTGTTTTTT.

The chain is built from TRBV15 and TRBJ2-5; 7 bases are a match to TRBD1. The trim removed 1 base at V and 3 bases at J, leaving 8 bases unmatched. This CDR3 is 16 amino acids long. CDR1 is LNHNV and CDR2 is YYDKDF in the germline V gene (reference sequence). This CDR3 is CATSRVPRGREETQYF. The CDR3, as DNA: TGTGCCACCAGCAGAGTTCCAAGGGGGCGGGAAGAGACCCAGTACTTC.

The V call is TRBV5-1, the J call TRBJ2-1; maybe TRBD1 (5 bases). Germline V CDR1 and CDR2: SGHRS, YFSETQ. V was trimmed by 4 bases and J by 4 bases, leaving 9 bases between them. The CDR3 is made up of 13 amino acids. The chain's CDR3 is CASSETGYNEQFF. The DNA for the CDR3 is TGCGCCAGCAGCGAAACAGGATACAATGAGCAGTTCTTC.

The rearrangement uses TRBV20-1 and TRBJ2-1; D is unclear. Trimming shortened V by 6 bases and J by 8 bases, and 8 bases separated the two germline ends. Looked up from germline, CDR1 is DFQATT and CDR2 is SNEGSKA (reference sequence). This CDR3 contains 10 residues. The CDR3 region is CSAFRDEQFF. The CDR3 DNA reads as TGCAGTGCCTTCCGAGATGAGCAGTTCTTC.

This clone was seen a few times. The chain is built from TRBV9 and TRBJ1-3, with TRBD1 identical over 11 bases. The CDR3 is 17 residues long. CDR1 and CDR2 from the germline V gene are SGDLS and YYNGEE. Losses at the gene ends were 4 bases for V and 2 bases for J; bases not matched to a gene: 8. The CDR3 sequence is CASSSRDRGRAGNTIYF. CDR3 in DNA: TGTGCCAGCAGCTCCCGGGACAGGGGGAGAGCTGGAAACACCATATATTTT.

This clone has just a few counts. The chain links TRBV4-1 to TRBJ2-2, with TRBD2 matching over 11 bases. CDR3 length: 14 residues. V was clipped by 4 bases and J by 5 bases; unmatched bases: 0. CDR1 is MGHRA, CDR2 YSYEKL, per germline. The chain's CDR3 is CASSLAGGTGELFF. CDR3 in DNA: TGCGCCAGCAGCCTAGCGGGAGGGACCGGGGAGCTGTTTTTT.

This clone was picked up a small number of times. The chain uses TRBV30 and TRBJ1-2, with 7 positions matching TRBD1. CDR1 is GTSNPN, CDR2 SVGIG, per germline (reference sequence). The CDR3 has 13 amino acids. Trimming removed 4 bases from V and 1 base from J; junction bases left unmatched: 3. The CDR3 protein is CAWTQGGNYGYTF. The CDR3 DNA is TGTGCCTGGACCCAGGGGGGTAACTATGGCTACACCTTC.

The J gene is TRBJ2-7, the V gene TRBV28; 8 bases fit TRBD1. Germline V gives CDR1 MDHEN, CDR2 SYDVKM. The CDR3 covers 15 residues. Trimming removed 5 bases from V and 1 base from J; junction bases left unmatched: 7. CDR3 protein: CASSRPGQASYEQYF. CDR3 coding DNA: TGTGCCAGCAGTCGTCCGGGACAGGCGTCCTACGAGCAGTACTTC.

The CDR3 reads CAWRGPLAGGGNEQFF. The CDR3 bases are TGTGCCTGGAGGGGCCCACTAGCGGGAGGAGGCAATGAGCAGTTCTTC. The chain joins TRBV30 to TRBJ2-1, with 12 bases aligning to TRBD2. The V gene's germline CDR1 is GTSNPN and CDR2 SVGIG (reference sequence). The V gene end was trimmed by 3 bases and the J gene end by 6 bases; junction bases not matched to a gene: 9. The CDR3 extends over 16 amino acids.

This clone was seen a few times. The chain links TRBV29-1 to TRBJ1-5; no clear D gene. Trimming left V 1 base short and J 4 bases short, with 8 bases between. The CDR3 covers 13 residues. Per germline, CDR1 SQVTM and CDR2 ANQGSEA. In DNA form, the CDR3 reads TGCAGCGTTGAAGTTCATCAGAATCAGCCCCAGCATTTT. Encoded protein: CSVEVHQNQPQHF.

The sample holds a few counts of this clone. The chain joins TRBV29-1 to TRBJ1-2, with no clear D. The length of the CDR3 is 12 residues. The V gene lost 5 bases and the J gene lost 1 base, with 8 bases spanning the gap. CDR1 is SQVTM, CDR2 ANQGSEA, per germline. CDR3 in DNA: TGCAGCGTTCCTGTTGTTAACTATGGCTACACCTTC. Amino acids: CSVPVVNYGYTF.

This clone turned up a few times. The chain couples TRBV14 to TRBJ1-1, with TRBD1 matching over 8 bases. V lost 6 bases to trimming and J lost 4 bases; unmatched junction nucleotides: 4. This CDR3 region has 13 residues. Germline-derived CDR1 and CDR2 are SGHDN and FVKESK. As DNA, the CDR3 is TGTGCCAGCAGTCTTACAGGGGGCACTGAAGCTTTCTTT. Protein: CASSLTGGTEAFF.

This clone came up a few times. This chain links TRBV4-1 with TRBJ1-1, with D unresolved. The CDR3 totals 17 residues. The V gene's germline CDR1 is MGHRA and CDR2 YSYEKL. The V gene lost 0 bases and the J gene lost 1 base, with 15 bases spanning the gap. The CDR3 loop is CASSQDSSAVANTEAFF. The CDR3 coding sequence is TGCGCCAGCAGCCAAGATTCATCGGCAGTAGCGAACACTGAAGCTTTCTTT.

This clone was seen a handful of times. The rearrangement joins TRBV7-9 to TRBJ2-5, with 7 bases fitting TRBD2. The CDR3 has 14 residues. The germline V gene has CDR1 SEHNR and CDR2 FQNEAQ (reference sequence). With 1 base clipped from V and 4 bases from J, the junction kept 3 bases outside the gene matches. CDR3 amino acids: CASSLDGGRETQYF. The CDR3 DNA reads TGTGCCAGCAGCTTAGACGGGGGGAGAGAGACCCAGTACTTC.

This clone was counted only a few times. This sequence joins TRBV28 and TRBJ2-7, with D possibly being TRBD1 (6 bases). Trimming removed 6 bases from V and 4 bases from J, with 10 bases in between. From germline, CDR1 is MDHEN and CDR2 SYDVKM. The CDR3 is 12 amino acids. The CDR3 reads CASRFGTYEQYF. DNA for the CDR3: TGTGCCAGCAGATTCGGGACATACGAGCAGTACTTC.

This clone was counted a few times. The genes are TRBV6-5 and TRBJ1-1; D gene unclear. V lost 3 bases to trimming and J lost 3 bases, with 11 bases between them. The CDR3 loop spans 14 amino acids. Germline V lookup: CDR1 MNHEY, CDR2 SVGAGI. For the CDR3, the DNA is TGTGCCAGCAGTTATGGGGAGCGAGACACTGAAGCTTTCTTT. Translation: CASSYGERDTEAFF.

The V and J genes are TRBV6-1 and TRBJ1-5; weak D call: TRBD1 (5 bases). V gave up 7 bases and J gave up 4 bases, with 11 bases separating them. The CDR3 length is 13 residues. Germline V CDR1 and CDR2: MNHNS, SASEGT. This CDR3 is CASNRNRNQPQHF. CDR3 sequence (DNA): TGTGCCAGCAACAGGAATAGGAATCAGCCCCAGCATTTT.

The CDR3 is CASSSGVAGNYNEQFF. The CDR3 region has the DNA TGTGCCAGCAGCTCCGGGGTAGCGGGTAACTACAATGAGCAGTTCTTC. The chain is built from TRBV11-3 and TRBJ2-1; 7 positions match TRBD2. The CDR3 is made up of 16 amino acids. Germline trimming cut 4 bases from V and 3 bases from J; bases unmatched to any gene: 9. Germline-derived CDR1 and CDR2 are SGHNT and YENEEA.

This clone was detected only a few times. J is TRBJ2-5 and V is TRBV25-1; unclear D gene. The CDR3 extends over 14 amino acids. CDR1 is MGHDK and CDR2 is SYGVNS in the germline V gene. V lost 2 bases and J 5 bases, leaving 12 bases between the germline ends. CDR3 in DNA: TGTGCCAGCAGTGAAGGTCGGGTTCGGGAGACCCAGTACTTC. This codes for CASSEGRVRETQYF.

This clone was seen only a few times. The chain combines TRBV6-5 with TRBJ1-2; weak D call: TRBD1 (5 bases). The germline V and J ends were trimmed by 4 bases and 4 bases, with 16 bases remaining between them. The CDR3 is 15 residues long. CDR1 and CDR2 from the germline V gene are MNHEY and SVGAGI. The CDR3 DNA follows: TGTGCCAGCAGTTCCGGCCTAGGGGTTGGCTATGGCTACACCTTC. This encodes CASSSGLGVGYGYTF.

The chain couples TRBV4-2 to TRBJ2-2, with D unclear. In germline, CDR1 is LGHNA, CDR2 YNFKEQ. This CDR3 is built from 14 residues. The V and J ends lost 7 bases and 7 bases respectively, with 16 bases between them. CDR3 coding DNA: TGTGCCAGCACCACGCAAGAACCAGGCGGGGAGCTGTTTTTT. Its translation is CASTTQEPGGELFF.

This clone was detected only a few times. The DNA of the CDR3 is TGTGCCAGCTCACCACAGAGAACTAGCGGGCGCACAGATACGCAGTATTTT. Residues: CASSPQRTSGRTDTQYF. The V gene is TRBV18, the J gene TRBJ2-3; 9 bases line up with TRBD2. This CDR3 spans 17 amino acids. With V trimmed by 1 base and J by 1 base, 6 bases remained unmatched. Germline CDR1 is KGHSH and CDR2 is LQKENI.

The gene calls are TRBV29-1 and TRBJ2-3; 7 bases map to TRBD2. Germline V gene sequence: CDR1 SQVTM, CDR2 ANQGSEA. This CDR3 contains 15 residues. V shed 3 bases and J 0 bases; nucleotides not matched to a gene: 6. Written as DNA, the CDR3 is TGCAGCGTTGACCGGGTGCGGGAGAGCACAGATACGCAGTATTTT. Protein: CSVDRVRESTDTQYF.